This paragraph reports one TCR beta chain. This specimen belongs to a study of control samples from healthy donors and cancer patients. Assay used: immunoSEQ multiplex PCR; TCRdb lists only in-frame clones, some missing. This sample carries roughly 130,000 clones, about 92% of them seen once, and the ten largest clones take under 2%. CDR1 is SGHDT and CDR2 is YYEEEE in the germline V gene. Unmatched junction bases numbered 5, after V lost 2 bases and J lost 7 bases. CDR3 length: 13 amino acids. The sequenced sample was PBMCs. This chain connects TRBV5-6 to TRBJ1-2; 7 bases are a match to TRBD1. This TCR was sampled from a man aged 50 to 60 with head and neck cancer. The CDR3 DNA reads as TGTGCCAGCAGCTTTCCAGACAGGGCTGGCTACACCTTC. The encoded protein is CASSFPDRAGYTF.